The T cell receptor (beta chain) under discussion was sequenced for a study of shared clonotypes between healthy human individuals. Turning to this clone: Its antigen is unknown.

Whole-study results and caveats: Blood was the sole source, and tissue repertoires probably differ.

It was across several immunoSEQ plates that each subset's genomic DNA was evenly split. Unsorted PBMC DNA underwent sequencing on ten immunoSEQ deep assay plates. The protocol was immunoSEQ multiplex PCR, while the TCRdb copy is restricted to in-frame clones and leaves out a portion. The table lists 450,000 to 500,000 clones, less than 80% of them singletons. The sequence derives from a woman aged 40 to 50 in good health. Some clones in this sample may be carry-over from other donors' samples. The sample comprised PBMCs.

CDR3 protein: CASSREEGYGYTF. In DNA, the CDR3 is TGTGCCAGCAGTCGGGAGGAGGGGTATGGCTACACCTTC. The chain couples TRBV7-9 to TRBJ1-2; TRBD1 is a possible D gene (5 bases). Germline V gives CDR1 SEHNR, CDR2 FQNEAQ (reference sequence). The CDR3 runs to 13 residues. Trimming removed 6 bases at V and 5 bases at J, with 13 bases between.